The rows below give T cell receptor beta chains drawn from one sample of a study of OX40 agonist ivuxolimab in advanced cancers. Only in-frame clones appear in the TCRdb table, and some are missing; sequencing was by immunoSEQ multiplex PCR. The table has roughly 72,000 clones, 85% to 90% seen once. Source: CD4+ or CD8+ T cells sorted from blood, taken in a trial of the OX40 agonist ivuxolimab. The source is an adult with an advanced solid tumor such as melanoma, head and neck, liver or kidney cancer. CDR3s include the opening cysteine and the closing phenylalanine or tryptophan. A D gene is named only where the DNA matches it firmly. The size field is filled for only some rows; it gives once, few, many or a size class.

TGTGCCAGCTCACCCCGAACTAGCCGTTACAATGAGCAGTTCTTC	CASSPRTSRYNEQFF	NA	TRBV18	TRBJ2-1	NA
TGCGCCAGCAGCAACGGCCAGATTAATGAAAAACTGTTTTTT	CASSNGQINEKLFF	NA	TRBV10-1	TRBJ1-4	NA
TGTGCCAGCAGTGGATCGGCAGGATCTTATTCACCCCTCCACTTT	CASSGSAGSYSPLHF	NA	TRBV2	TRBJ1-6	NA
TGTGCCAGCAGCCAAGGACTAAGCGGACAGGGGGCGGGGGGCTACACCTTC	CASSQGLSGQGAGGYTF	NA	TRBV4-2	TRBJ1-2	TRBD1
TGCGCCAGCAGCCTAACTAGCGGGAGCTGGGGGGAGCAGTACTTC	CASSLTSGSWGEQYF	NA	TRBV4-1	TRBJ2-7	TRBD2
TGTGCCAGCAGTTACTCTCAGCTCAATCAGCCCCAGCATTTT	CASSYSQLNQPQHF	NA	TRBV6-6	TRBJ1-5	NA
TGTGCCAGCAGCTTGCCACGGAACACTGAAGCTTTCTTT	CASSLPRNTEAFF	NA	TRBV5-4	TRBJ1-1	NA
TGTGCCAGCAGCTTAGGGAGGCAGGGCTACGAGCAGTACTTC	CASSLGRQGYEQYF	NA	TRBV7-2	TRBJ2-7	NA
TGTGCCAGCAGCCTCCCGGGACAGAAGGGGCAGTACTTC	CASSLPGQKGQYF	NA	TRBV6-6	TRBJ2-7	TRBD1
TGTGCCAGCAGTGAAGAGCACCGCTATAATTCACCCCTCCACTTT	CASSEEHRYNSPLHF	NA	TRBV6-1	TRBJ1-6	NA
TGTGCCAGCAGCTCTGGGACAGGGGTACCCACCGGGGAGCTGTTTTTT	CASSSGTGVPTGELFF	NA	TRBV5-4	TRBJ2-2	TRBD1
TGTGCCAGCAGCGGAACAGGGGGCGACTACAATGAGCAGTTCTTC	CASSGTGGDYNEQFF	once	TRBV9	TRBJ2-1	TRBD1
TGTGCCAGCAGCTTAGAGTCTCAAGAGACCCAGTACTTC	CASSLESQETQYF	NA	TRBV11-3	TRBJ2-5	NA
TGCGCCAGCAGTAGAGGACAAGCGAACACTGAAGCTTTCTTT	CASSRGQANTEAFF	NA	TRBV10-1	TRBJ1-1	NA
TGTGCCAGCAGCTTCGGGGGGGCAGATACGCAGTATTTT	CASSFGGADTQYF	NA	TRBV5-6	TRBJ2-3	TRBD2
TGTGCCAGCAGATCAAGGGGCTACGAGCAGTACTTC	CASRSRGYEQYF	NA	TRBV21-1	TRBJ2-7	NA
TGTGCCAGCAGTTTATCCGGGGAGAAGACCCAGTACTTC	CASSLSGEKTQYF	NA	TRBV28	TRBJ2-5	NA